The sequence of this T cell receptor (beta chain) was determined in a study of Ad26.COV2.S vaccination and SARS-CoV-2 variants. Study summary: In the COV1001 trial, the donor was in the Ad26.COV2.S arm. In the study, Ad26.COV2.S was injected intramuscularly once, or twice 56 days apart.

The protocol was immunoSEQ multiplex PCR, while the TCRdb copy is restricted to in-frame clones and leaves out a portion. The sample consists of roughly 510,000 clones, around 88% of them appearing once. Treatment defined: over 15 received Ad26.COV2.S at low or high dose, single or two shots; a few received placebo; per-sample allocation not given. After the first vaccine or placebo injection, samples were drawn on day 63. The source of this sequence is a person between 18 and 60 years old who received the Ad26.COV2.S COVID-19 vaccine or a placebo. Sequences were derived from peripheral blood, sampled in a trial of Ad26.COV2.S vaccine versus placebo.

In nucleotides, the CDR3 is TGTGCCAGCAGTGGCAGGGGCCAGCCCCAGCATTTT. Translated: CASSGRGQPQHF. The V and J genes are TRBV5-6 and TRBJ1-5; weak D call: TRBD1 (6 bases). Germline V gives CDR1 SGHDT, CDR2 YYEEEE. The CDR3 spans 12 residues. V lost 5 bases, J lost 7 bases, and 10 bases lay in between.